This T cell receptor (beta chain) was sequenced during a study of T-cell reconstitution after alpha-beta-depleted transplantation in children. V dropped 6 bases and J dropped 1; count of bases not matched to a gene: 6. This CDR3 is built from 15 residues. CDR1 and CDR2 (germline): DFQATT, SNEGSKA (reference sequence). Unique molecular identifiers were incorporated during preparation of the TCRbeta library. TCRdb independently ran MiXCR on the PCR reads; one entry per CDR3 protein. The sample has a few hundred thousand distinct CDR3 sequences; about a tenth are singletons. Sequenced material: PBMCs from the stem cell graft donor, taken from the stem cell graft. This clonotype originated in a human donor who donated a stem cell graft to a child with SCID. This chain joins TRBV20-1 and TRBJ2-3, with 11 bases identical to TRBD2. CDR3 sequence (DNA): TGCAGTGCCACCCGACTAGCGGGGCGCACAGATACGCAGTATTTT. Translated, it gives CSATRLAGRTDTQYF.